The sequence of this T cell receptor (beta chain) was determined in a study of early T cells in non-severe SARS-CoV-2 infection. Overall study results and limits: CD4 and private specificities were missed by VDJdb matching, which favored anti-spike CD8 responses.

The library protocol tagged individual cDNA molecules with unique molecular identifiers. MiXCR was run by TCRdb on the 5' RACE reads, yielding one entry per CDR3 protein. Of tens of thousands of distinct CDR3 sequences in the sample, roughly 12% were seen once. Trimming pared 4 bases from V and 0 bases from J, leaving 13 bases between. The CDR3 length is 16 residues. Per germline, CDR1 SGHKS and CDR2 YYEKEE (reference sequence). About this clonotype: What it recognizes is unknown.

The receptor comes from an adult who was a healthcare worker with PCR-confirmed SARS-CoV-2 infection or an uninfected control (not recorded which). The chain couples TRBV5-5 to TRBJ2-2, with D hard to call. The specimen comprised whole blood, sampled at baseline. CDR3 sequence (DNA): TGTGCCAGCAGCGTTAGGGATTTGTCGAACACCGGGGAGCTGTTTTTT. Translating it yields CASSVRDLSNTGELFF.